This record covers a single T cell receptor (beta chain). Its specificity is unknown. The data are from a study of Graves' ophthalmopathy and Graves' hyperthyroidism. CDR1 SGHAT and CDR2 FQNNGV come from the germline V gene. The CDR3 loop spans 15 amino acids. Trimming removed 1 base from V and 2 bases from J, with 8 bases in between. As the template, RNA transcripts were used to amplify TCR beta CDR3 regions. First-round RT-PCR relied on HTBI primers, and a second-round multiplex PCR came next. TCRdb reanalysed the multiplex PCR reads using MiXCR and keeps one entry per CDR3 protein. Altogether hundreds of thousands of distinct CDR3 sequences are present, 20% to 25% being singletons, with the ten largest covering around 6.5%. Study results and limitations: The majority of expanded thyroid clonotypes above 0.001 frequency also occurred in blood.

The receptor's source is a woman under 30 with stable Graves' hyperthyroidism. Some clones in this sample may be carry-over from other donors' samples. J is TRBJ2-2 and V is TRBV11-2; no definite D call. Material for sequencing was peripheral blood. The CDR3 here is CASSLGWFNTGELFF. CDR3 DNA sequence: TGTGCCAGCAGCTTAGGCTGGTTCAACACCGGGGAGCTGTTTTTT.